One and the same sample provided the 23 T cell receptor beta chains below, sequenced in a study of Ad26.COV2.S vaccination and SARS-CoV-2 variants. Stated treatment: 19 received Ad26.COV2.S at low or high dose, single or two shots; 5 received placebo; per-sample allocation not given. All samples were drawn on day 63, counting from the first vaccine or placebo injection. TCRdb keeps only in-frame clones here, not all; method: immunoSEQ multiplex PCR. The data show roughly 300,000 clones, 88% seen once. The sequenced sample was peripheral blood, obtained in a trial of Ad26.COV2.S vaccine versus placebo. Receptors originate from a person between 18 and 59 years old who received the Ad26.COV2.S COVID-19 vaccine or a placebo.

This clone has only one observation. The chain combines TRBV5-1 with TRBJ1-6, with D perhaps matching TRBD1 (6 bases). The CDR3 consists of 16 residues. From germline, CDR1 is SGHRS and CDR2 YFSETQ. V lost 4 bases and J 0 bases, leaving 11 bases between the germline ends. CDR3 nucleotide sequence: TGCGCCAGCAGCCCCAGGGGTAGCTCCTATAATTCACCCCTCCACTTT. It yields the protein CASSPRGSSYNSPLHF.

This clone was observed once. This chain connects TRBV6-5 to TRBJ2-1; TRBD1 might be the D (8 bases). V was shortened by 10 bases and J by 2 bases, with 15 bases between the two germline ends. The CDR3 is made up of 14 amino acids. Per germline, CDR1 MNHEY and CDR2 SVGAGI. The CDR3 region is CATSQGGTYNEQFF. CDR3 nucleotide sequence: TGTGCCACGTCACAGGGGGGGACCTACAATGAGCAGTTCTTC.

This chain uses TRBV18 with TRBJ1-5, with D uncertain. There are 13 residues in the CDR3. CDR1 is KGHSH, CDR2 LQKENI, per germline. V gave up 3 bases and J gave up 5 bases, with 8 bases separating them. CDR3 sequence: CASSPKADQPQHF. Here the CDR3 DNA reads TGTGCCAGCTCACCTAAAGCAGATCAGCCCCAGCATTTT.

The chain has TRBV12-3 or TRBV12-4 and TRBJ1-1; D gene unclear. CDR3 length equals 13 residues. V lost 2 bases and J 1 base, leaving 5 bases between the germline ends. The DNA of the CDR3 is TGTGCCAGCAGTTTAAAAGCGAACACTGAAGCTTTCTTT. Translation gives CASSLKANTEAFF.

This chain connects TRBV5-6 to TRBJ2-5; D gene unclear. V was pared by 0 bases and J by 1 base, with 10 bases between. The CDR3 spans 15 residues. Germline values: CDR1 SGHDT, CDR2 YYEEEE. CDR3 coding DNA: TGTGCCAGCAGCTTGGCCAACCCCGCCCAAGAGACCCAGTACTTC. Encoded protein: CASSLANPAQETQYF.

The rearrangement uses TRBV18 and TRBJ1-1; a weak D match, TRBD1 (6 bases). The length of the CDR3 is 15 residues. The V gene's germline CDR1 is KGHSH and CDR2 LQKENI. With 4 bases removed from V and 3 bases from J, the gap between germline ends came to 15 bases. In DNA, the CDR3 is TGTGCCAGCTCACATCAGGGTTCAGGGGACACTGAAGCTTTCTTT. Its protein product is CASSHQGSGDTEAFF.

V and J are TRBV4-3 and TRBJ1-1, with 8 bases identical to TRBD1. V was clipped by 4 bases and J by 5 bases; unmatched bases: 6. Per the germline V gene, CDR1 is LGHNA and CDR2 is YSLEER. The CDR3 is 14 residues long. CDR3 sequence reads: CASSLGQGLTEAFF. CDR3 DNA sequence: TGCGCCAGCAGCCTAGGACAGGGATTGACTGAAGCTTTCTTT.

This rearrangement joins TRBV2 to TRBJ2-1; 8 bases align to TRBD1. This CDR3 is 13 amino acids long. Germline loops: CDR1 SNHLY, CDR2 FYNNEI. Trimming removed 4 bases from V and 9 bases from J; junction bases left unmatched: 5. As DNA, the CDR3 is TGTGCCAGCAGTGGACAGGGGTATGCTGAGCAGTTCTTC. This gives the protein CASSGQGYAEQFF.

This clone was found many times. This chain joins TRBV27 and TRBJ1-1; D uncertain. Germline CDR1 is MNHEY and CDR2 is SMNVEV (reference sequence). The CDR3 consists of 14 residues. The V end lost 0 bases, the J end lost 4 bases, and 9 bases lay between the germline ends. The CDR3 nucleotides read TGTGCCAGCAGTTTATCCACGGTGACCACTGAAGCTTTCTTT. Protein sequence: CASSLSTVTTEAFF.

The V gene is TRBV5-1, the J gene TRBJ2-2; possibly TRBD2 for D (6 bases). The CDR3 runs to 15 residues. Trimming removed 7 bases at V and 6 bases at J, with 19 bases between. Germline CDR1 is SGHRS and CDR2 is YFSETQ. CDR3 sequence (DNA): TGCGCCAGCGCCTTGGGACTTCAGGTAGCCGGGGAGCTGTTTTTT. This sequence encodes CASALGLQVAGELFF. The complete variable domain, with remaining parts taken from reference TRBV5-1 and TRBJ2-2, reads KAGVTQTPRYLIKTRGQQVTLSCSPISGHRSVSWYQQTPGQGLQFLFEYFSETQRNKGNFPGRFSGRQFSNSRSEMNVSTLELGDSALYLCASALGLQVAGELFFGEGSRLTVL.

The gene calls are TRBV7-3 and TRBJ1-1; D is undetermined. Germline V gives CDR1 SGHTA, CDR2 FQGTGA. The CDR3 extends over 13 amino acids. The ends were cut back, 5 bases at V and 1 base at J, with 8 bases in the middle. CDR3 bases: TGTGCCAGCAGCCCGGGCTGGAACACTGAAGCTTTCTTT. Protein: CASSPGWNTEAFF.

The rearrangement links TRBV27 to TRBJ1-6; 7 bases agree with TRBD1. With 10 bases clipped from V and 7 bases from J, the junction kept 10 bases outside the gene matches. This CDR3 has 14 residues. Germline CDR1 and CDR2: MNHEY and SMNVEV (reference sequence). CDR3 region: CATRGRGMNSPLHF. The CDR3 DNA sequence: TGTGCCACTCGGGGCAGGGGGATGAATTCACCCCTCCACTTT.

This chain joins TRBV4-1 and TRBJ1-5, with 7 bases fitting TRBD1. The germline CDR1 and CDR2 sequences are MGHRA and YSYEKL. CDR3 length: 14 amino acids. V shed 3 bases and J 11 bases; nucleotides not matched to a gene: 10. CDR3 protein: CASSHGQNRGSQHF. CDR3 in DNA: TGCGCCAGCAGCCATGGGCAGAACAGGGGCTCCCAGCATTTT.

This clone appeared a single time. The chain couples TRBV6-2 or TRBV6-3 to TRBJ2-1, with 8 bases fitting TRBD2. Losses at the gene ends were 6 bases for V and 5 bases for J; bases not matched to a gene: 12. Germline V gene sequence: CDR1 MNHEY, CDR2 SVGEGT. The CDR3 length is 16 residues. Here the CDR3 DNA reads TGTGCCAGCAGCCCCGGGGGGGGTGGCAGAAACAATGAGCAGTTCTTC. This encodes CASSPGGGGRNNEQFF.

V is TRBV28 and J is TRBJ1-2, with D possibly matching TRBD1 (5 bases). CDR3 size: 16 residues. The ends were cut back, 6 bases at V and 8 bases at J, with 25 bases in the middle. Germline values: CDR1 MDHEN, CDR2 SYDVKM. The CDR3 protein is CASSLTRDGGYRGYTF. The DNA of the CDR3 is TGTGCCAGCAGCCTCACGCGAGACGGGGGGTATAGGGGCTACACCTTC.

The chain links TRBV5-1 to TRBJ2-7; 7 bases line up with TRBD2. V lost 5 bases and J lost 1; bases outside the gene matches: 6. The V gene's germline CDR1 is SGHRS and CDR2 YFSETQ. This CDR3 is built from 14 residues. The CDR3 spells CASRLAGPSYEQYF. The CDR3 nucleotides read TGCGCCAGCAGATTAGCGGGTCCTTCCTACGAGCAGTACTTC.

The genes are TRBV24-1 and TRBJ1-5; perhaps TRBD1 as D (6 bases). The CDR3 is 16 amino acids. CDR1 KGHDR and CDR2 SFDVKD come from the germline V gene. Trimming removed 1 base at V and 2 bases at J, with 11 bases between. The CDR3 loop reads CATSDLRGICNQPQHF. The CDR3, as DNA: TGTGCCACCAGTGATTTAAGGGGGATCTGCAATCAGCCCCAGCATTTT.

The chain carries TRBV4-1 and TRBJ2-1; 9 bases are a match to TRBD1. V shed 8 bases, J shed 6 bases, and the junction held 14 bases outside the gene matches. From germline, CDR1 is MGHRA and CDR2 YSYEKL. The CDR3 runs to 16 residues. The CDR3 loop is CASSDVPGQGSNEQFF. DNA for the CDR3: TGCGCCAGCTCCGACGTACCGGGACAGGGATCCAATGAGCAGTTCTTC.

The chain joins TRBV7-6 to TRBJ1-1, with D tentatively TRBD1 (6 bases). V lost 5 bases and J 0 bases, leaving 13 bases between the germline ends. The CDR3 runs 15 residues. Germline assignment: CDR1 SGHVS and CDR2 FNYEAQ. CDR3 nucleotides: TGTGCCAGCAGCCTGAATGGGGGCATGAACACTGAAGCTTTCTTT. This codes for CASSLNGGMNTEAFF.

This chain uses TRBV7-2 with TRBJ2-5, with 12 bases aligning to TRBD2. This CDR3 is 16 amino acids long. The trim removed 3 bases at V and 2 bases at J, leaving 4 bases unmatched. The germline V gene encodes CDR1 SGHTA and CDR2 FQGNSA. Here the CDR3 DNA reads TGTGCCAGCAGCTTTACCGGGACTAGCGGGCAAGAGACCCAGTACTTC. Amino acids: CASSFTGTSGQETQYF.

The chain links TRBV7-9 to TRBJ2-7, with D maybe TRBD1 (5 bases). Germline loops: CDR1 SEHNR, CDR2 FQNEAQ (reference sequence). Trimming removed 1 base from V and 1 base from J, with 8 bases in between. CDR3 length: 14 residues. In nucleotides, the CDR3 is TGTGCCAGCAGCTTAGGCACAGGTTCCTACGAGCAGTACTTC. This gives the protein CASSLGTGSYEQYF.

The V gene is TRBV5-8, the J gene TRBJ1-5; tentatively, D is TRBD1 (5 bases). Trimming removed 5 bases from V and 6 bases from J, with 15 bases in between. Looked up from germline, CDR1 is SGHTS and CDR2 is YDEGEE. CDR3 length: 14 amino acids. The CDR3 loop reads CASSFEGRGQPQHF. CDR3 bases: TGTGCCAGCAGTTTCGAGGGGAGAGGTCAGCCCCAGCATTTT.

The chain combines TRBV19 with TRBJ1-1, with 10 bases that match TRBD1. Germline trimming cut 2 bases from V and 3 bases from J; bases unmatched to any gene: 6. This CDR3 spans 16 amino acids. CDR1 LNHDA and CDR2 SQIVND come from the germline V gene (reference sequence). The CDR3, as DNA: TGTGCCAGTAGTATACTCCCGACAGGGGGCGACACTGAAGCTTTCTTT. Its protein is CASSILPTGGDTEAFF.